The subject of this entry is one T cell receptor (beta chain). A few counts support this clonotype. This receptor's antigen is unknown. It has no much larger one-base neighbor in the sample; base qualities were not kept. These data are taken from a study of T cell repertoires in cytomegalovirus infection (dated 2019 in TCRdb). For context, the study as a whole: The HLA type of each donor mattered for the analysis, because public TCR beta signatures pointed to carriage of CMV infection along with the matching HLA type. Results the study describes overall, beyond this receptor: In both this cohort and an independent roughly 350-donor cohort, the cumulative frequency of public TCR beta family members distinguished carriers of CMV infection plus the relevant HLA type. In the ex vivo response, HLA-C-restricted CMV-specific TCR beta clonotypes were dominant, and in two of eight donors the single most frequent clonotype came from this HLA-C-restricted group.

Instrument used: Illumina HiSeq 1500. TCRdb ran its own pipeline on the public reads, namely fastp trimming at Q25 and MiXCR clone calling, and kept in-frame beta chains. Rows with a matching CDR3 protein are joined into one entry that keeps the most common DNA and genes. Counted in this sample were some 440,000 distinct CDR3 sequences; approximately 30% of them appeared once. The ten largest make up roughly 15% of the sample. CDR1 SEHNR and CDR2 FQNEAQ were looked up in the germline V gene (reference sequence). Including cysteine and phenylalanine, the CDR3 has 17 amino acids. Only CDR3 DNA remains: 51 bases, in frame from the first base. The germline ends are 17 bases apart after V is trimmed by 5 bases and J by 0 bases.

The source material was PBMCs. This receptor chain uses TRBV7-9 and TRBJ1-3; perhaps TRBD1 is the D gene, with 6 bases matching. This receptor was identified in a human donor in good health (CMV status not recorded). Some clones in this sample may be carry-over from other donors' samples. The CDR3 in this case is CASSIPDRVASGNTIYF. The DNA sequence is given as TGTGCCAGCAGCATACCGGACAGAGTCGCCTCTGGAAACACCATATATTTT. Reference TRBV7-9 and TRBJ1-3 genes cover what lies past the CDR3, so the full variable domain is DTGVSQNPRHKITKRGQNVTFRCDPISEHNRLYWYRQTLGQGPEFLTYFQNEAQLEKSRLLSDRFSAERPKGSFSTLEIQRTEQGDSAMYLCASSIPDRVASGNTIYFGEGSWLTVV.